These T cell receptor beta chains were read from a single sample in a study of shared clonotypes between healthy human individuals. Assay: immunoSEQ multiplex PCR; the TCRdb copy retains only in-frame clones and omits some. The data hold some 1 million clones, with roughly 80% observed a single time. Material: memory CD4+ T cells sorted from blood. Every receptor here comes from a man between 18 and 29 years old in good health. CDR3s include the opening cysteine and the closing phenylalanine or tryptophan. Fields, in order: J gene, clone size, D gene, V gene, CDR3 DNA, CDR3 protein. D genes are given only for firm matches. Size is omitted from some rows. Given values are once, few, many or a class for expanded clones.

>TRBJ1-5|few|.|TRBV30
TGTGCCTGGAGTACTGCACGGGAGCCCCAGCATTTT
CAWSTAREPQHF
>TRBJ2-2|.|.|TRBV5-1
TGCGCCAGCAGCTTGGGGGCCACCACGAACACCGGGGAGCTGTTTTTT
CASSLGATTNTGELFF
>TRBJ1-1|.|.|TRBV5-1
TGCGCCAGCAGCTCCCGAAACACTGAAGCTTTCTTT
CASSSRNTEAFF
>TRBJ1-6|.|.|TRBV11-2
TGTGCCAGCAGCTTAGGAGGGGTCTGGAGTAATTCACCCCTCCACTTT
CASSLGGVWSNSPLHF
>TRBJ1-1|.|.|TRBV5-4
TGTGCCAGCAGCTTCGACTGGGCAGGAGGGAACACTGAAGCTTTCTTT
CASSFDWAGGNTEAFF
>TRBJ1-5|.|TRBD1|TRBV7-6
TGTGCCAGCAGCTTAGGGGACAGGACCAATCAGCCCCAGCATTTT
CASSLGDRTNQPQHF
>TRBJ2-1|few|TRBD2|TRBV5-1
TGCGCCAGCAGCTTGGCAGCTAGCGGGTCCTACAATGAGCAGTTCTTC
CASSLAASGSYNEQFF
>TRBJ2-1|.|TRBD1|TRBV18
TGTGCCAGCTCAATGACAGGGGGCGCTAGGAATGAGCAGTTCTTC
CASSMTGGARNEQFF
>TRBJ1-1|.|TRBD1|TRBV7-8
TGTGCCAGCAGCTCCCGGGACAGGAGAGGCACTGAAGCTTTCTTT
CASSSRDRRGTEAFF
>TRBJ2-1|.|TRBD2|TRBV11-3
TGTGCCAGCAGCCCCGGCGCGGGACTAGCATTCGTTGAGCAGTTCTTC
CASSPGAGLAFVEQFF
>TRBJ2-6|.|.|TRBV2
TGTGCCAGCAGTCCCTCTGGGGCCAACGTCCTGACTTTC
CASSPSGANVLTF
>TRBJ1-4|.|.|TRBV7-8
TGTGCCAGCAGCTTAATGGGGGCAACTAATGAAAAACTGTTTTTT
CASSLMGATNEKLFF
>TRBJ2-7|.|.|TRBV20-1
TGCAGTGCTGGGGGGTACGAGCAGTACTTC
CSAGGYEQYF
>TRBJ1-1|.|.|TRBV5-1
TGCGCCAGCAGCCCCCCCGAGGGTCGAACTGAAGCTTTCTTT
CASSPPEGRTEAFF
>TRBJ2-5|once|.|TRBV9
TGTGCCAGCAGCGTGGGGGTAGCGGAGACCCAGTACTTC
CASSVGVAETQYF
>TRBJ1-5|.|.|TRBV19
TGTGCCAGTCTTCCCGTATATGTCCTTTTT
CASLPVYVLF
>TRBJ1-3|.|.|TRBV9
TGTGCCAGCAGCGTAGCGGCGGGGTTTGGAAACACCATATATTTT
CASSVAAGFGNTIYF
>TRBJ2-1|many|TRBD2|TRBV5-1
TGCGCCAGCAGCTTGGAGCCGACTAGCGGGGGGTATGAGCAGTTCTTC
CASSLEPTSGGYEQFF
>TRBJ1-2|once|TRBD1|TRBV28
TGTGCCAGCAGTCTCCCGGGACAGGGGATTAACTATGGCTACACCTTC
CASSLPGQGINYGYTF
>TRBJ2-5|once|.|TRBV6-5
TGTGCCAGCAGTCCGTCCCCGGGGGCCTCGGAGACCCAGTACTTC
CASSPSPGASETQYF
>TRBJ2-7|.|TRBD2|TRBV11-2
TGTGCCAACAGCTTAGCGCTAGCGGGGGTCCACGAGCAGTACTTC
CANSLALAGVHEQYF
>TRBJ2-3|.|.|TRBV7-2
TGTGCCAGCAGCCCCGGGGAGGCCGCAGCCGATACGCAGTATTTT
CASSPGEAAADTQYF
>TRBJ1-6|.|.|TRBV28
TGTGCCAGCACCTACGGGGCCAAGAATTCACCCCTCCACTTT
CASTYGAKNSPLHF
>TRBJ1-2|.|TRBD1|TRBV30
TGTGCCTGGAGACCGGGACAGGGCTCGGGCTACACCTTC
CAWRPGQGSGYTF